Sequencing of this T cell receptor (delta chain) was carried out in a study of γδ T cells in repeated Plasmodium falciparum infection. Study overall: Four controlled malaria infections with P. falciparum NF54 spanned around 660 days. Study-wide results and limits: Many TCRgamma sequences overlapped between individuals in stable Vgamma9/Vdelta2+ repertoires.

On this clone itself: Its specificity is unknown. TCRdb attributes to this sequence the protein of a much larger clone, which differs from the DNA translation at residue 19; a read error is likely, and the protein displayed is translated from the DNA.

This CDR3 is built from 20 residues. In germline, CDR1 is TSWWSYY, CDR2 QGS. Flow sorting of PBMC yielded separate Vgamma9/Vdelta2+ and Vdelta2-negative gammadelta T cell populations for bulk repertoire analysis. TCRdb reanalysed the multiplex PCR reads with CATT. Of under 65,000 delta-chain clones in the sample, around 1.7% were seen once. The V gene reported is TRDV1; the J gene is uncalled; no check of the table's D call, TRDD2, against the DNA was made. Specimen: gamma-delta T cells from blood. The sequence derives from a pool of human donors (malaria-infected and uninfected, not separated). CDR3 DNA: TGTGCTCTTGGGGGGGCCCCCTTCCTTCTCAACAGGGGTGTCACCCATAAACTCACCTTT. Its protein product is CALGGAPFLLNRGVTHKLTF.